This T cell receptor (beta chain) came from a study of T cell responses to AZD1222 COVID-19 vaccine. Overall study findings and caveats: The donor group comprised mostly white British people and more females; the analysis possibly underestimated clonal diversity. The span of vaccine-associated CD4 TCRs extended across spike, with dominance at 160-218 and 743-854. Compared with day 0, the breadth and depth of the Spike-specific TCR repertoire rose significantly after two doses of AZD1222.

About this clone: Its specificity is unknown.

Profiling relied on immunoSEQ multiplex PCR, and the TCRdb table lists in-frame clones only, not all of them. This repertoire shows some 110,000 clones, 88% found once; its top ten account for more than 9%. V gave up 5 bases and J gave up 4 bases; unmatched junction bases: 5. This CDR3 is 16 amino acids long. Germline V CDR1 and CDR2: PRHDT, FYEKMQ (reference sequence). The chain links TRBV13 to TRBJ2-3; the match to TRBD2 covers 14 bases. This clonotype originated in an adult in good health. The sample was peripheral blood, taken on day 0 of AZD1222 vaccination. The CDR3 region is CASSPGLAGGPDTQYF. Here the CDR3 DNA reads TGTGCCAGCAGCCCCGGACTAGCGGGAGGTCCAGATACGCAGTATTTT.